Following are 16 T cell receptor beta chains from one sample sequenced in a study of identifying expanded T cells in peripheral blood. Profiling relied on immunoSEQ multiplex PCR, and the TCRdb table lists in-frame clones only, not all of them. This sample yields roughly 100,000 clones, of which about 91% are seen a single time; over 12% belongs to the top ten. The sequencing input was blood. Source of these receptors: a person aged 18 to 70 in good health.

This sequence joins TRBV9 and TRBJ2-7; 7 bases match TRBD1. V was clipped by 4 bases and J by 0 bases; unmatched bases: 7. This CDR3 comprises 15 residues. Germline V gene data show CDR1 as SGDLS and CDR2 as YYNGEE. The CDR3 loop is CASSPGTDLSYEQYF. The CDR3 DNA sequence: TGTGCCAGCAGCCCCGGGACAGACCTCTCCTACGAGCAGTACTTC.

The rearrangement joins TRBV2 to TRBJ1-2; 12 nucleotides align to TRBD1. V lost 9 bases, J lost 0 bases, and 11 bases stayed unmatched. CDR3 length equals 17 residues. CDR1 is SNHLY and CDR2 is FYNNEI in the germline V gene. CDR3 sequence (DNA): TGTGCCAGTACGCTGGGGACAGGGGGCTTTGCTAACTATGGCTACACCTTC. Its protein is CASTLGTGGFANYGYTF.

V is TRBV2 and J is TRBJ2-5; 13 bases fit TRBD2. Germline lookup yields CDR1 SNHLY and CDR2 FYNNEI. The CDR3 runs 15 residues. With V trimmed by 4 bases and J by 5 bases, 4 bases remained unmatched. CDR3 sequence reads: CASSVGLAGLETQYF. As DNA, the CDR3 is TGTGCCAGCAGTGTGGGACTAGCGGGATTGGAGACCCAGTACTTC. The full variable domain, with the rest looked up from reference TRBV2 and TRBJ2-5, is EPEVTQTPSHQVTQMGQEVILRCVPISNHLYFYWYRQILGQKVEFLVSFYNNEISEKSEIFDDQFSVERPDGSNFTLKIRSTKLEDSAMYFCASSVGLAGLETQYFGPGTRLLVL.

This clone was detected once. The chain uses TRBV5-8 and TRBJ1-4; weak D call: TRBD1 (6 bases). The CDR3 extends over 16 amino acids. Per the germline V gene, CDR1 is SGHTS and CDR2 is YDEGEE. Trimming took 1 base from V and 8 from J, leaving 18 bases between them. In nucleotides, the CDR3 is TGTGCCAGCAGCTTGTTTGGGGGCCCTACGAAGGAAAAACTGTTTTTT. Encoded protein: CASSLFGGPTKEKLFF.

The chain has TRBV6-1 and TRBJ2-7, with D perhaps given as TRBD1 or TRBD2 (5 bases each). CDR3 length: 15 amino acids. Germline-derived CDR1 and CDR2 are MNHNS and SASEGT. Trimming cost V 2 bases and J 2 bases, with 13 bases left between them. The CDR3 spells CASSEPGTLTYEQYF. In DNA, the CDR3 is TGTGCCAGCAGTGAACCCGGGACCCTAACCTACGAGCAGTACTTC.

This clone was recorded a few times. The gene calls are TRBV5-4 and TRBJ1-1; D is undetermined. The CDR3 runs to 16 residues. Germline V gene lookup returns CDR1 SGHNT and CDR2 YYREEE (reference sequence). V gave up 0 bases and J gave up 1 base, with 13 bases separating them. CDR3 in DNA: TGTGCCAGCAGCTTGGGGGCCGACGTAACGAACACTGAAGCTTTCTTT. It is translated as CASSLGADVTNTEAFF.

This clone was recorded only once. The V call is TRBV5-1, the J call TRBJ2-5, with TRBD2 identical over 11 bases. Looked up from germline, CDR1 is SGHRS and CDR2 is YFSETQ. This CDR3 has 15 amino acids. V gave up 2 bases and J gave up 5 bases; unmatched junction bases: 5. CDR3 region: CASSFTSGSSETQYF. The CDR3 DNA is TGCGCCAGCAGCTTCACTAGCGGGAGTTCGGAGACCCAGTACTTC.

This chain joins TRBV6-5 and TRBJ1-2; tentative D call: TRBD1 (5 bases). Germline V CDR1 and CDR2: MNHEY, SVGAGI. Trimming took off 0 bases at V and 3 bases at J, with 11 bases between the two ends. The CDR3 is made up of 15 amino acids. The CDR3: CASSYSPGQDYGYTF. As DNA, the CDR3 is TGTGCCAGCAGTTACTCCCCGGGGCAGGACTATGGCTACACCTTC.

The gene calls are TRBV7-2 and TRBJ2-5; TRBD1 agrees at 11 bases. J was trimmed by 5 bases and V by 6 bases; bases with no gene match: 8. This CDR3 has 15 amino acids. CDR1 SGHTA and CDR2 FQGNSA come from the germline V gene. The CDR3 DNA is TGTGCCAGCAGTCGGGACAGGGGGTCCGGGGAGACCCAGTACTTC. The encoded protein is CASSRDRGSGETQYF.

CDR3 protein: CASSLTLSGSEAFF. The CDR3 DNA is TGTGCCAGCAGCTTAACCTTATCAGGTTCTGAAGCTTTCTTT. V usage is TRBV7-3 and J usage is TRBJ1-1; D is uncertain. The CDR3 spans 14 residues. V shed 0 bases and J shed 6 bases, with 11 bases lying between them. Per germline, CDR1 SGHTA and CDR2 FQGTGA.

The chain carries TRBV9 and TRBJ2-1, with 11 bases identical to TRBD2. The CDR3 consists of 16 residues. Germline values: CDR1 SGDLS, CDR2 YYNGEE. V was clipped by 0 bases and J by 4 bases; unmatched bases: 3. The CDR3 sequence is CASSVVGTSGYNEQFF. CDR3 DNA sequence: TGTGCCAGCAGCGTAGTGGGGACTAGCGGTTACAATGAGCAGTTCTTC.

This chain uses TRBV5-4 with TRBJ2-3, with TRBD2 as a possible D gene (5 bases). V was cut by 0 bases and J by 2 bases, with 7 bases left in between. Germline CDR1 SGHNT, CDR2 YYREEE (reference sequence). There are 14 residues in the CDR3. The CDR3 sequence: CASSLERPTDTQYF. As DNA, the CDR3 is TGTGCCAGCAGCTTGGAGCGGCCCACAGATACGCAGTATTTT.

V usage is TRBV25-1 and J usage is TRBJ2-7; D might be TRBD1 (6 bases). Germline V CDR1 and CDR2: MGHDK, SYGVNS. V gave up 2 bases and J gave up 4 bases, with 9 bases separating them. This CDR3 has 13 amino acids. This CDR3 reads CASSEHRVYEQYF. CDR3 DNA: TGTGCCAGCAGTGAACACAGGGTGTACGAGCAGTACTTC.

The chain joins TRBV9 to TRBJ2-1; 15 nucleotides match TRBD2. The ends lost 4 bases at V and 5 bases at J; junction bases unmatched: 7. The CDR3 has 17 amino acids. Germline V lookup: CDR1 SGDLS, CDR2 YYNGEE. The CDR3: CASSPGLAGGPHNEQFF. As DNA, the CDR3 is TGTGCCAGCAGCCCCGGACTAGCGGGGGGGCCCCACAATGAGCAGTTCTTC.

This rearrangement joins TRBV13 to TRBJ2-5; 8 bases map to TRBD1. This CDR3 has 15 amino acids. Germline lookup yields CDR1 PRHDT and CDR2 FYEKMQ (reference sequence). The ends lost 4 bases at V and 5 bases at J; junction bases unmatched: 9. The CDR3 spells CASSSLDRDSETQYF. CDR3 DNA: TGTGCCAGCAGCTCCCTGGACAGGGATTCGGAGACCCAGTACTTC.

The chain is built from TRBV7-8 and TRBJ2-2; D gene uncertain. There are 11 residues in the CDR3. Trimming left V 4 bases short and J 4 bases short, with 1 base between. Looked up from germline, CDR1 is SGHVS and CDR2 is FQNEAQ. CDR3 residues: CASSSTGELFF. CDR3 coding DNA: TGTGCCAGCAGCTCCACCGGGGAGCTGTTTTTT. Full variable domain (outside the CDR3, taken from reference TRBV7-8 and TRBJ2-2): GAGVSQSPRYKVAKRGQDVALRCDPISGHVSLFWYQQALGQGPEFLTYFQNEAQLDKSGLPSDRFFAERPEGSVSTLKIQRTQQEDSAVYLCASSSTGELFFGEGSRLTVL.